This T cell receptor (beta chain) derives from a study of shared clonotypes between healthy human individuals. The method was immunoSEQ multiplex PCR; TCRdb's version includes in-frame clones alone and lacks a portion of them. This sample has 2 million to 2.5 million clones, with less than 95% found just once. The junction had 7 bases not matched to a gene; V was cut back by 1 base and J by 4 bases. This CDR3 has 16 amino acids. Germline CDR1 is SGHTA and CDR2 is FQGNSA. Sequenced material: naive CD4+ T cells from PBMCs. Subset: CD45RA+ positively selected. The source of this sequence is a man aged 18-30 years in good health. Some clones in this sample may be carry-over from other donors' samples. V and J are TRBV7-2 and TRBJ1-5; 7 bases match TRBD1. CDR3 protein: CASSLDGGQWNQPQHF. CDR3 in DNA: TGTGCCAGCAGCTTAGATGGGGGACAGTGGAATCAGCCCCAGCATTTT.